This entry concerns a single TCR beta chain. PCR amplification relied on 60 Vbeta primers (plus 13 Jbeta primers). Data came from immunoSEQ multiplex PCR; TCRdb stores just in-frame clones and leaves some out. The sample includes 150,000 to 200,000 clones, roughly 77% of them seen just once. This sample is drawn from a study of cytomegalovirus exposure and HLA in healthy donors. The CDR3 contains 17 residues. V shed 5 bases, J shed 2 bases, and the junction held 6 bases outside the gene matches. CDR1 is SGHNT, CDR2 YENEEA, per germline. The rearrangement joins TRBV11-3 to TRBJ2-3, with 14 bases aligning to TRBD2. Sequencing used PBMCs. The sequence came from a woman aged 45-60 years in good health and CMV-seropositive. The CDR3 here is CASSPGTSGSLTDTQYF. The CDR3 DNA reads TGTGCCAGCAGCCCAGGGACTAGCGGGAGTCTCACAGATACGCAGTATTTT.